This entry describes one T cell receptor beta chain. The table lists this clonotype with a few counts. It lacks a known antigen. Per-base qualities were not stored, and no clone one base away is much larger. This entry comes from a study of regulatory T cells in long-lasting Graves disease (dated by TCRdb to the early 2020s). Turning to the overall study: Newly diagnosed Graves' disease patients had taken antithyroid drugs for less than 3 months. Persistent Graves' disease patients were compared with newly diagnosed Graves' disease patients by peripheral blood TCR sequencing and RNA sequencing. A total of roughly 35 samples underwent TCR sequencing, from roughly 13 patients with persistent Graves' disease and some 20 patients with newly diagnosed Graves' disease. The study was conducted in China and was registered as a clinical trial. Overall study results and their limits: TRBV28, TRBJ1-2 and TRBJ2-5 were preferentially used in persistent disease, while TRBV20-1 and TRBJ2-1 were favored in newly diagnosed disease. Because the primary lesion, thyroid tissue, could not be accessed, the study looked at peripheral blood alone. Persistent patients shared more public clonotypes among themselves (around 2,800) than newly diagnosed patients did (roughly 910). Sequencing and analysis were restricted to the TCR beta chain. Compared with newly diagnosed patients, persistent Graves' disease patients had lower TCR Shannon entropy and fewer highly expanded clones, which suggests clonal expansion. The small sample size was acknowledged by the authors as a limitation that may reduce accuracy.

The intended sense of this specimen's time point label: newly diagnosed GD, antithyroid drugs for less than 3 months. For both TCR sequencing and RNA sequencing, RNA was extracted from PBMCs using TRIzol. The diagnosis of Graves' disease was made according to American Thyroid Association guidelines. Patients for the study were recruited at an endocrinology department in Xi'an, China. Each patient gave approximately 10 milliliters of peripheral blood, collected in an EDTA anticoagulant tube. Ficoll Paque Plus density gradient separation was used to isolate PBMCs, and no further T cell sorting was done. RNA quality was checked with an Agilent 2100 Bioanalyzer and agarose gel, and concentration with a NanoDrop 2000. Receptor libraries were prepared by multiplex PCR. TCRdb records Illumina HiSeq 4000 as the sequencer. CDR3 regions were amplified by Arm-PCR with iRepertoire HTBI primers to construct TCR beta libraries. Gel purification was performed on PCR products prior to sequencing. The source study handled its data this way. A total of fewer than 70 TRBV and approximately 13 TRBJ segments were identified across samples and were used for gene usage analysis of CDR3 amino acid clonotypes. COPE and FqMerger were used to merge filtered high-quality paired reads into contigs. BLAST was used to align contigs to IMGT TRBV, TRBD and TRBJ reference genes, and CDR3 was defined according to IMGT. Any clonotype with a frequency above 0.1% was counted as a highly expanded clone. Shannon entropy was used to measure repertoire diversity, and the Gini coefficient was used to measure V-J evenness. Public clonotypes were defined as clonotypes shared by more than one individual. In TCRdb, the public reads were trimmed at Q25 with fastp and aligned with MiXCR, with productive beta chains retained. Rows matching on CDR3 protein sequence are summarized as one entry with the most common DNA and genes. V and J calls and clone size were set by TCRdb, not the authors. This sample has 540,000 or so distinct CDR3 sequences in its table, and about 14% of those were observed once. 8% to 10% of the sample is taken by the ten largest.

Based on the germline V gene, the CDR1 and CDR2 sequences are ENHRY and SYGVKD. Counted from cysteine to phenylalanine, this CDR3 has 12 amino acids. The retained sequence is limited to the CDR3, 36 bases, with the frame set at the first base. V gives up 8 bases and J gives up 8 bases, and the segment between their germline ends measures 13 bases. These records were also assigned to another study, of T cells in Graves' hyperthyroidism and ophthalmopathy. The other study reports the following: Stable Graves' hyperthyroidism was defined as no progression to ophthalmopathy during 18 months of follow-up. Hyperthyroidism patients were aged 18 to 65 years and newly diagnosed, with disease duration of less than 2 months. Any patient with an uncontrolled infection, another autoimmune disease, pregnancy or lactation was excluded. Diagnoses were based on clinical symptoms, serum thyroxine and TRAb, thyroid ultrasound and orbital computed tomography. The TCR CDR3 was subjected to a first round of RT-PCR using the HTBI primer set and the Qiagen OneStep RT-PCR kit. Most expanded thyroid clonotypes (frequency above 0.001) were also found in blood, which suggests that blood repertoires may mirror thyroid immune responses. A 13 V-J signature model separated ophthalmopathy from stable hyperthyroidism, with approximately 87% sensitivity and roughly 81% specificity in cross-validation and 80%/75% in testing. In validation, progression to ophthalmopathy was predicted by the model with nearly 71% sensitivity and 72% to 80% specificity, a median of about 6 months before onset. TCR V-J signatures able to tell the groups apart were searched for in a discovery cohort of about a hundred patients, of whom roughly 42 had Graves' ophthalmopathy and about 55 had stable Graves' hyperthyroidism. Prospective prediction of ophthalmopathy was tested in an independent validation cohort of approximately 19 hyperthyroidism patients and 15 to 17 patients who later progressed to ophthalmopathy. For training and testing, the 95 to 100 patients in the discovery cohort were randomly divided in a 7:3 ratio. In addition, the study compared T-cell repertoires in thyroid tissue and in blood from about 6 Graves' hyperthyroidism patients. Following sampling, methimazole starting at 30 mg daily was given to hyperthyroidism patients, and high-dose intravenous methylprednisolone was given to ophthalmopathy patients. Libraries were constructed in a second round of multiplex PCR, after which size selection and purification were performed. The libraries were sequenced on an Illumina HiSeq2000 using paired-end 100 bp reads. SOAPnuke was used to process the raw data, throwing out any read that contained adapters or uncalled bases, had a mean Phred below 15, or lacked an exact constant-primer or identifier match. High-quality paired reads were merged with COPE v1.2.5, and unique nucleotide sequences were defined as clonotypes. MiTCR v1.1 was used to align clonotypes to the IMGT TRBV, TRBD and TRBJ reference segments. Only V-J combinations with frequency above 0.0001, covering 99% to 99.2% of repertoires, were analysed. The TCS score was defined as the ratio of F50 (clonal expansion) to E x V (chaos), calculated using BLOSUM62-based TCRdist between CDR3 peptides within each V-J. Welch's t-statistics and random forest reduced fewer than 600 V-J features to fewer than 15, which were used in a naive Bayes classifier (R e1071). No statistical method was used to fix the sample size in advance, and group allocation was not hidden from the investigators. TCR Vbeta CDR3 sequencing of 130 to 150 peripheral blood samples (43 ophthalmopathy, over 70 hyperthyroidism and about 17 progressor patients) is reported in the paper.

The chain joins TRBV10-3 to TRBJ2-1; the D segment cannot be called with confidence. The sequence came from a man aged 25 to 45 with Graves disease. Donor details come from another sample of the same person, matched by shared clones. The sequences come from peripheral blood mononuclear cells (PBMCs), collected at new diagnosis, from a patient treated with antithyroid drugs. The nucleotide sequence is TGTGCCATCCTCTCTGACAAGGATGAGCAGTTCTTC. Translation gives CAILSDKDEQFF.